These T cell receptor beta chains were read from a single sample in a study of T cells in Graves' hyperthyroidism and ophthalmopathy. TCRdb independently ran MiXCR on the multiplex PCR reads; one entry per CDR3 protein. The profile shows approximately 530,000 distinct CDR3 sequences, 20% of them singletons. Sequencing input: blood. These receptors were collected from a man aged 40-50 years with Graves' ophthalmopathy. Both conserved end residues are part of each CDR3. D genes are given only for firm matches. Some rows mark clone size as missing; the rest say once, few, many or name a class of expanded clone.

TRBV4-1	TRBJ1-5	few	TRBD1	CASSHAGGAGRGQPQHF	TGCGCCAGCAGCCACGCAGGGGGCGCGGGTCGCGGTCAGCCCCAGCATTTT
TRBV2	TRBJ2-7	many	TRBD2	CASTASGARGEQYF	TGTGCCAGCACGGCTAGCGGGGCCCGGGGCGAGCAGTACTTC
TRBV7-3	TRBJ2-5	few	TRBD2	CANSSSGGQETQYF	TGTGCCAACAGCTCCAGCGGGGGCCAAGAGACCCAGTACTTC
TRBV10-3	TRBJ2-1	NA	TRBD2	CAITPRTSYEYNEQFF	TGTGCCATCACCCCGAGGACTAGCTACGAATACAATGAGCAGTTCTTC
TRBV10-1	TRBJ2-5	few	TRBD1	CASSEEGRGPGETQYF	TGCGCCAGCAGTGAGGAGGGCAGGGGGCCTGGGGAGACCCAGTACTTC
TRBV6-1	TRBJ2-1	NA	NA	CASSRQPFGPIPREQFF	TGTGCCAGCAGTCGTCAACCGTTCGGCCCAATCCCCCGTGAGCAGTTCTTC
TRBV7-2	TRBJ1-5	NA	NA	CASSRRGAGGQPQHF	TGTGCCAGCAGCCGTCGGGGCGCGGGGGGTCAGCCCCAGCATTTT
TRBV6-1	TRBJ2-1	many	NA	CASTRSGDFSSYNEQFF	TGTGCCAGCACGAGGTCAGGGGACTTCAGCTCCTACAATGAGCAGTTCTTC
TRBV12-3/TRBV12-4	TRBJ2-3	many	TRBD2	CASSSERGGGTDTQYF	TGTGCCAGCAGTTCCGAGCGGGGGGGCGGCACAGATACGCAGTATTTT
TRBV12-3/TRBV12-4	TRBJ1-1	many	NA	CASSFGLLARSNTEAFF	TGTGCCAGCAGTTTCGGTCTATTGGCAAGATCAAACACTGAAGCTTTCTTT
TRBV15	TRBJ2-1	NA	TRBD1	CATSREGQGGGEQFF	TGTGCCACCAGCAGAGAGGGACAGGGGGGTGGTGAGCAGTTCTTC
TRBV6-1	TRBJ1-1	many	TRBD1	CASQDRGSAEAFF	TGTGCCAGCCAGGACAGGGGTTCCGCTGAAGCTTTCTTT
TRBV6-2/TRBV6-3	TRBJ2-7	NA	NA	CASSSPQEVKQYF	TGTGCCAGCAGTTCCCCGCAGGAAGTTAAGCAGTACTTC
TRBV6-1	TRBJ1-1	few	NA	CASRRDGGYTEAFF	TGTGCCAGCAGGCGTGACGGGGGGTACACTGAAGCTTTCTTT
TRBV20-1	TRBJ2-7	many	NA	CSASVRGGFYEQYF	TGCAGTGCTAGTGTAAGGGGGGGGTTCTACGAGCAGTACTTC
TRBV3-1	TRBJ2-1	many	TRBD2	CASSQVPLSGSADEQFF	TGTGCCAGCAGCCAAGTCCCACTTAGCGGGAGTGCTGATGAGCAGTTCTTC
TRBV30	TRBJ2-5	few	TRBD2	CAWSAPPGGILETQYF	TGTGCCTGGAGTGCTCCTCCCGGGGGGATTCTAGAGACCCAGTACTTC
TRBV20-1	TRBJ1-2	few	NA	CSAIDSGLASYGYTF	TGCAGTGCTATTGATTCGGGACTCGCCTCCTATGGCTACACCTTC
TRBV20-1	TRBJ2-3	many	NA	CSARETGWTASTDTQYF	TGCAGTGCTAGAGAAACGGGGTGGACAGCTAGCACAGATACGCAGTATTTT
TRBV13	TRBJ2-7	many	NA	CASSLHRWTGDGSYEQYF	TGTGCCAGCAGCCTACACCGCTGGACGGGCGACGGTAGCTACGAGCAGTACTTC
TRBV6-1	TRBJ2-5	NA	NA	CASSAPQETQYF	TGTGCCAGCAGCGCCCCCCAAGAGACCCAGTACTTC
TRBV10-3	TRBJ2-1	NA	TRBD1	CAIGTGRNEQFF	TGTGCCATCGGGACAGGGAGGAATGAGCAGTTCTTC
TRBV4-2	TRBJ2-7	many	TRBD2	CASSQGGTSGNYEQYF	TGTGCCAGCAGCCAGGGAGGGACTAGTGGAAACTACGAGCAGTACTTC
TRBV12-3/TRBV12-4	TRBJ2-1	few	TRBD1	CASSYGQGGYNEQFF	TGTGCCAGCAGTTACGGACAGGGCGGTTACAATGAGCAGTTCTTC
TRBV4-2	TRBJ2-2	NA	TRBD2	CASSQDWTSGTTGELFF	TGTGCCAGCAGCCAAGATTGGACTAGCGGGACCACCGGGGAGCTGTTTTTT
TRBV2	TRBJ2-7	many	NA	CASSDGQPYEQYF	TGTGCCAGCAGTGATGGACAGCCCTACGAGCAGTACTTC
TRBV20-1	TRBJ2-3	NA	TRBD2	CSATGTSGSDTQYF	TGCAGTGCTACCGGGACTAGCGGGAGCGATACGCAGTATTTT